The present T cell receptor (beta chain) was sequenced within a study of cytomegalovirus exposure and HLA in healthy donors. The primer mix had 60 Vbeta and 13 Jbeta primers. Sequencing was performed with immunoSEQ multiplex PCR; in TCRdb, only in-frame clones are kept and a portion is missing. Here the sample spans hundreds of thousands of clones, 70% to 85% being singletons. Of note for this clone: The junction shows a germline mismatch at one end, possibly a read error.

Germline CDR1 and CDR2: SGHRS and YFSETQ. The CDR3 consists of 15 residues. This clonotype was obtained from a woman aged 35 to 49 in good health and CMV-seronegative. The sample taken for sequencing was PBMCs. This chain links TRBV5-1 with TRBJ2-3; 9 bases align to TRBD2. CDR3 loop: CASSLDGTSRDTQYF. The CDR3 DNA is TGCGCCAGCAGCTTGGACGGGACTAGCAGAGATACGCAGTATTTT. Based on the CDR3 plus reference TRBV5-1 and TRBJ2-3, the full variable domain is KAGVTQTPRYLIKTRGQQVTLSCSPISGHRSVSWYQQTPGQGLQFLFEYFSETQRNKGNFPGRFSGRQFSNSRSEMNVSTLELGDSALYLCASSLDGTSRDTQYFGPGTRLTVL.